The rows below give T cell receptor beta chains drawn from one sample of a study of T cells in Graves' hyperthyroidism and ophthalmopathy. In TCRdb, the multiplex PCR reads were re-called with MiXCR into one record per CDR3 protein. The sample carries more than 500,000 distinct CDR3 sequences, approximately 44% recorded once. Sequenced: peripheral blood or thyroid tissue (not recorded which). These receptors were collected from an adult woman with Graves' disease, either hyperthyroidism or ophthalmopathy (not recorded which). The CDR3 runs from the conserved cysteine through the conserved F or W. Each record gives: clone size, V gene, D gene, J gene, CDR3 protein, CDR3 DNA. The D gene is left open where the match is weak. A clone size is listed for some rows: how often the clone was seen (once, few, many), or a class if it is expanded.

>NA|TRBV19|NA|TRBJ1-1
CASSIGNTETFF
TGTGCCAGTAGTATCGGTAACACTGAAACTTTCTTT
>many|TRBV11-1|TRBD1|TRBJ2-7
CASSLQAGTGGLLTF
TGTGCCAGCAGCTTGCAAGCCGGGACAGGGGGCCTCCTTACCTTC
>many|TRBV14|NA|TRBJ2-7
CASSQDLFRVQYF
TGTGCCAGCAGCCAAGATCTCTTCCGAGTGCAGTACTTC
>NA|TRBV19|TRBD1|TRBJ1-1
CAIWTGETEAFF
TGTGCTATTTGGACAGGGGAAACTGAAGCTTTCTTT
>once|TRBV10-3|NA|TRBJ1-3
CAISESAAVMSYGYTIYF
TGTGCCATCAGTGAGTCGGCGGCCGTTATGAGCTATGGCTACACCATATATTTT
>NA|TRBV6-5|NA|TRBJ2-5
CASSDDRRTETQYF
TGTGCCAGCAGTGACGACAGGAGAACGGAGACCCAGTACTTC
>few|TRBV4-1|NA|TRBJ1-3
CASSPLLGRVIGNTIYF
TGCGCCAGCAGCCCACTCCTGGGCAGAGTAATTGGAAACACCATATATTTT
>NA|TRBV7-8|NA|TRBJ2-5
CASSLGISSGQTQYF
TGTGCCAGCAGCTTAGGAATCTCGTCGGGACAGACCCAGTACTTC
>many|TRBV12-3/TRBV12-4|TRBD1|TRBJ1-1
CASTPWGTGGKDTEAFF
TGTGCCAGCACCCCTTGGGGGACAGGGGGCAAGGACACTGAAGCTTTCTTT
>many|TRBV18|TRBD1|TRBJ1-5
CASSDDRDNQPQHF
TGTGCCAGCTCGGACGACAGGGACAATCAGCCCCAGCATTTT
>many|TRBV10-2|NA|TRBJ1-1
CASRETGSSEAFF
TGCGCCAGCAGAGAAACAGGGAGCTCTGAAGCTTTCTTT
>many|TRBV20-1|TRBD1|TRBJ2-7
CSAIGTGKSEQYF
TGCAGTGCTATCGGGACAGGGAAAAGCGAGCAGTACTTC
>NA|TRBV12-3/TRBV12-4|NA|TRBJ2-7
CASSQGDVEQYF
TGTGCCAGCAGCCAAGGGGACGTCGAGCAGTACTTC
>NA|TRBV7-9|TRBD2|TRBJ2-5
CASSHFRTREVETQYF
TGTGCCAGCAGCCATTTCCGGACTAGGGAAGTGGAGACCCAGTACTTC
>NA|TRBV7-9|NA|TRBJ1-1
CASSSSWGANTEAFF
TGTGCCAGCAGCTCTTCGTGGGGGGCAAACACTGAAGCTTTCTTT
>once|TRBV10-3|TRBD2|TRBJ2-7
CATSSWREAEQYF
TGTGCCACCTCCTCGTGGCGGGAGGCCGAGCAGTACTTC
>many|TRBV6-6|NA|TRBJ1-2
CASGIRRGGSF
TGTGCCAGCGGAATAAGAAGGGGGGGGTCTTTC
>NA|TRBV7-4|NA|TRBJ1-1
CASSGNRDDTEAFF
TGTGCCAGCAGCGGAAACAGGGACGACACTGAAGCTTTCTTT
>NA|TRBV7-9|NA|TRBJ2-7
CASGTTSAEQYF
TGTGCCAGCGGGACAACCTCCGCCGAGCAGTACTTC
>NA|TRBV6-1|NA|TRBJ2-5
CASSPGPSKGQETQYF
TGTGCCAGCAGCCCCGGACCCTCAAAAGGCCAGGAGACCCAGTACTTC
>many|TRBV7-9|TRBD1|TRBJ1-4
CASSSRDRGRGREEKLFF
TGTGCCAGCAGCTCCCGGGACAGGGGGCGCGGCCGGGAGGAAAAACTGTTTTTT
>many|TRBV5-1|TRBD2|TRBJ2-5
CASRSRGEQETQYF
TGCGCCAGCAGGTCCCGGGGGGAACAAGAGACCCAGTACTTC
>many|TRBV11-2|TRBD1|TRBJ2-2
CASSKSSGGGPTGELFF
TGTGCCAGCAGCAAATCTTCAGGGGGCGGACCGACCGGGGAGCTGTTTTTT
>many|TRBV20-1|NA|TRBJ1-2
CSASQHLGSRYGYTF
TGCAGTGCTAGTCAACATCTCGGGTCCCGGTATGGCTACACCTTC
>NA|TRBV29-1|NA|TRBJ2-5
CSADTGKQETQYF
TGCAGCGCGGATACAGGGAAGCAAGAGACCCAGTACTTC
>NA|TRBV20-1|NA|TRBJ1-4
CSARVQRQSNEKLLF
TGCAGTGCTAGAGTTCAGCGACAGAGTAATGAAAAACTGCTTTTT
>many|TRBV6-5|TRBD1|TRBJ2-2
CASSYYRGTGELFF
TGTGCCAGCAGTTACTACAGGGGCACCGGGGAGCTGTTTTTT
>NA|TRBV7-2|TRBD2|TRBJ2-5
CASSQLWREVPDTQYF
TGTGCCAGCAGCCAGCTTTGGCGGGAGGTTCCAGATACGCAGTACTTC